One and the same sample provided the 24 T cell receptor beta chains below, sequenced in a study of breast tumors, draining lymph nodes, adjacent tissues. TCRdb ran MiXCR on the multiplex PCR reads and lists one entry per CDR3 protein. Among about 7,200 distinct CDR3 sequences listed, around 46% were seen once. The sequenced sample consisted of tumor-adjacent breast tissue. The receptor source for this set is a female donor with breast cancer. Some clones in this sample may be carry-over from other donors' samples.

The table lists this clonotype with many counts. The gene calls are TRBV5-6 and TRBJ2-7; TRBD1 matches at 7 bases. V trimming: 4 bases; J trimming: 4 bases; junction bases outside the gene matches: 11. CDR1 is SGHDT, CDR2 YYEEEE, per germline. This CDR3 is built from 15 residues. CDR3 coding DNA: TGTGCCAGCAGCCCACCTGACAGGGCCGGGTACGAGCAGTACTTC. Amino acids: CASSPPDRAGYEQYF.

A remark on this clonotype: Being one base from a much bigger clone, this may be a read error. This chain joins TRBV5-8 and TRBJ2-3; D might be TRBD1 (5 bases). The CDR3 totals 13 residues. In germline, CDR1 is SGHTS, CDR2 YDEGEE. CDR3 loop: CASSLQGTGTQYF. In nucleotides, the CDR3 is TGTGCCAGCAGCCTTCAAGGCACAGGTACGCAGTATTTT.

The sample holds many counts of this clonotype. The chain combines TRBV28 with TRBJ2-2, with 12 bases that match TRBD2. After removal of 2 bases from V and 1 base from J, the junction contained 5 bases not matched to a gene. The CDR3 is 18 residues long. Germline V gene data show CDR1 as MDHEN and CDR2 as SYDVKM. The CDR3 DNA reads as TGTGCCAGCAGTTTAGGGCTGGGACTAGCGGGGAACACCGGGGAGCTGTTTTTT. Its translation is CASSLGLGLAGNTGELFF.

This clonotype was observed a single time. V and J are TRBV7-9 and TRBJ1-6; D perhaps matches TRBD1 (5 bases). From germline, CDR1 is SEHNR and CDR2 FQNEAQ (reference sequence). This CDR3 contains 16 residues. Trimming left V 1 base short and J 1 base short, with 8 bases between. The CDR3 sequence: CASSLGGSSYNSPLHF. CDR3 coding DNA: TGTGCCAGCAGCTTAGGGGGCAGTTCCTATAATTCACCCCTCCACTTT.

This clonotype qualifies as medium-sized. The V gene is TRBV5-6, the J gene TRBJ2-7; D is perhaps TRBD1 (5 bases). Per germline, CDR1 SGHDT and CDR2 YYEEEE. Trimming removed 4 bases from V and 0 bases from J, with 11 bases in between. The CDR3 sequence is 14 residues long. The CDR3 loop is CASSAVTGSYEQYF. CDR3 bases: TGTGCCAGCAGCGCGGTAACAGGCTCCTACGAGCAGTACTTC.

The chain uses TRBV11-2 and TRBJ2-3; D gene unclear. CDR3 length: 15 amino acids. V was pared by 3 bases and J by 3 bases, with 13 bases between. Per germline, CDR1 SGHAT and CDR2 FQNNGV. This CDR3 reads CASSLRPSTTDTQYF. As DNA, the CDR3 is TGTGCCAGCAGCTTGAGGCCCTCAACAACAGATACGCAGTATTTT.

The chain recombines TRBV9 with TRBJ2-2; 11 bases line up with TRBD2. With 4 bases clipped from V and 4 bases from J, the junction kept 6 bases outside the gene matches. Germline CDR1 reads SGDLS; CDR2 reads YYNGEE. The CDR3 is made up of 16 amino acids. The CDR3 DNA reads as TGTGCCAGCAGCCCACTAGCGGGAGTGGCCACCGGGGAGCTGTTTTTT. Its protein product is CASSPLAGVATGELFF.

The CDR3 DNA sequence: TGTGCCAGCAGCTTTAGCCACAGAACCAACACTGAAGCTTTCTTT. Its protein product is CASSFSHRTNTEAFF. This chain links TRBV7-9 with TRBJ1-1, with no clear D. This CDR3 has 15 amino acids. Trimming took 3 bases from V and 2 from J, leaving 13 bases between them. CDR1 and CDR2 from the germline V gene are SEHNR and FQNEAQ (reference sequence).

This clonotype was seen many times. CDR3 DNA: TGTGCCAGCACCAAGGACGTCGCTCAGCCCCAGCATTTT. Translating it yields CASTKDVAQPQHF. This sequence joins TRBV7-2 and TRBJ1-5; D remains unclear. V dropped 7 bases and J dropped 6 bases, with 13 bases sitting between them. CDR1 is SGHTA and CDR2 is FQGNSA in the germline V gene. This CDR3 spans 13 amino acids.

By sample share, this clonotype is medium-sized. The rearrangement uses TRBV4-1 and TRBJ1-6; 7 nucleotides line up with TRBD1. The CDR3 contains 14 residues. Trimming took 4 bases from V and 14 from J; bases not matched to a gene: 11. Germline V CDR1 and CDR2: MGHRA, YSYEKL. CDR3 DNA sequence: TGCGCCAGCAGCCCGGACAGGACCCTCCCAGCCCTCCACTTT. This translates into CASSPDRTLPALHF.

This chain joins TRBV10-3 and TRBJ1-2, with D maybe TRBD1 (6 bases). Between the trimmed V and J ends, which lost 6 bases and 5 bases, there was a span of 16 bases. In germline, CDR1 is ENHRY, CDR2 SYGVKD. CDR3 length equals 14 residues. The CDR3 nucleotides read TGTGCCATCAGATTGAATCGGACAGTATATGGCTACACCTTC. Its translation is CAIRLNRTVYGYTF.

The chain is built from TRBV20-1 and TRBJ2-3; D uncertain. The CDR3 length is 16 residues. V gave up 1 base and J gave up 2 bases, with 16 bases separating them. Germline V gene lookup returns CDR1 DFQATT and CDR2 SNEGSKA (reference sequence). CDR3 in amino acids: CSARGGSLSYTDTQYF. Written as DNA, the CDR3 is TGCAGTGCTAGAGGGGGTTCTCTATCTTACACAGATACGCAGTATTTT.

The chain joins TRBV5-4 to TRBJ2-1; a possible D gene is TRBD1 (5 bases). Germline CDR1 reads SGHNT; CDR2 reads YYREEE (reference sequence). Trimming pared 3 bases from V and 4 bases from J, leaving 14 bases between. The CDR3 consists of 15 residues. Here the CDR3 DNA reads TGTGCCAGCAGCTACGACAGTCAAGTATACAATGAGCAGTTCTTC. It is translated as CASSYDSQVYNEQFF.

The chain couples TRBV7-9 to TRBJ2-3; D uncertain. Germline CDR1 is SEHNR and CDR2 is FQNEAQ (reference sequence). This CDR3 is built from 16 residues. Trimming took 3 bases from V and 0 from J, leaving 13 bases between them. The CDR3 loop is CASSLFTSSSTDTQYF. The DNA of the CDR3 is TGTGCCAGCAGCTTGTTTACGAGCTCTAGCACAGATACGCAGTATTTT.

V is TRBV4-1 and J is TRBJ1-6; tentative D call: TRBD1 (6 bases). The CDR3 contains 19 residues. Per germline, CDR1 MGHRA and CDR2 YSYEKL. V lost 4 bases to trimming and J lost 0 bases, with 19 bases between them. CDR3 sequence (DNA): TGCGCCAGCAGCCGATCCAGGGGTCCAGCTAGCTCCTATAATTCACCCCTCCACTTT. Translating it yields CASSRSRGPASSYNSPLHF.

J is TRBJ1-6 and V is TRBV2; no firm D call. This CDR3 has 15 amino acids. Trimming took 6 bases from V and 7 from J, leaving 16 bases between them. Germline CDR1 is SNHLY and CDR2 is FYNNEI. The CDR3 sequence: CASRKGGSGNSPLHF. CDR3 coding DNA: TGTGCCAGCAGGAAAGGAGGGTCGGGGAATTCACCCCTCCACTTT.

The chain recombines TRBV11-3 with TRBJ2-1, with 11 bases fitting TRBD2. V was clipped by 5 bases and J by 6 bases; unmatched bases: 9. The CDR3 covers 16 residues. Per the germline V gene, CDR1 is SGHNT and CDR2 is YENEEA. As DNA, the CDR3 is TGTGCCAGCAGCCCAGCCGGGACTAGCGGTGGCAATGAGCAGTTCTTC. Its translation: CASSPAGTSGGNEQFF.

Ten or more counts support this clonotype. The J gene is TRBJ2-5, the V gene TRBV15, with 9 positions matching TRBD2. The V gene end was trimmed by 3 bases and the J gene end by 11 bases; junction bases not matched to a gene: 7. The CDR3 totals 13 residues. CDR1 is LNHNV, CDR2 YYDKDF, per germline (reference sequence). The CDR3 region is CATSSGTSPKQYF. The CDR3 DNA reads as TGTGCCACCAGCAGTGGGACTAGCCCTAAGCAGTACTTC. The variable domain in full, completed from reference TRBV15 and TRBJ2-5, reads DAMVIQNPRYQVTQFGKPVTLSCSQTLNHNVMYWYQQKSSQAPKLLFHYYDKDFNNEADTPDNFQSRRPNTSFCFLDIRSPGLGDTAMYLCATSSGTSPKQYFGPGTRLLVL.

This clonotype is medium-sized in the sample. V and J are TRBV6-2 or TRBV6-3 and TRBJ2-7; 7 bases fit TRBD1. The V and J ends lost 6 bases and 5 bases, in that order; junction bases with no gene match: 10. CDR3 length: 14 amino acids. Per the germline V gene, CDR1 is MNHEY and CDR2 is SVGEGT. The CDR3 protein is CASRLTGPWDEQYF. In DNA form, the CDR3 reads TGTGCCAGCAGGCTGACAGGGCCCTGGGACGAGCAGTACTTC.

In this sample, this clonotype is medium-sized (0.01 to 0.1%). This chain joins TRBV5-1 and TRBJ2-7; no definite D call. V gave up 0 bases and J gave up 3 bases, with 13 bases separating them. Per the germline V gene, CDR1 is SGHRS and CDR2 is YFSETQ. The CDR3 loop spans 15 amino acids. This CDR3 reads CASSLDQSVDYEQYF. CDR3 in DNA: TGCGCCAGCAGCTTGGACCAGTCGGTGGACTACGAGCAGTACTTC.

This rearrangement joins TRBV7-3 to TRBJ2-1; TRBD2 matches 14 bases. Germline V CDR1 and CDR2: SGHTA, FQGTGA. Losses at the gene ends were 3 bases for V and 13 bases for J; bases not matched to a gene: 5. The CDR3 contains 14 residues. CDR3 sequence: CASSFGTSGSSQFF. In DNA, the CDR3 is TGTGCCAGCAGCTTCGGGACTAGCGGGAGTTCACAGTTCTTC.

As regards this clonotype: A much more abundant neighbour one base away suggests this may be a read error. This sequence joins TRBV28 and TRBJ1-3, with no clear D. Germline V gene data show CDR1 as MDHEN and CDR2 as SYDVKM. V was shortened by 0 bases and J by 2 bases, with 8 bases between the two germline ends. The CDR3 has 15 amino acids. The CDR3 nucleotides read TGTGCCAGCAGTTTATGGACAAGTGCTGGAAACACCATATATTTT. It translates to CASSLWTSAGNTIYF.

The chain uses TRBV10-2 and TRBJ2-3, with D tentatively TRBD1 (5 bases). CDR1 is WSHSY, CDR2 SAAADI, per germline. Between the trimmed V and J ends, which lost 4 bases and 5 bases, there was a span of 7 bases. CDR3 length: 12 amino acids. The CDR3, as DNA: TGCGCCAGCAGTGTCAGGGTAGATACGCAGTATTTT. The encoded protein is CASSVRVDTQYF.

In this sample, this clonotype turned up many times. This sequence joins TRBV20-1 and TRBJ2-2; TRBD2 aligns across 7 bases. V lost 0 bases, J lost 3 bases, and 7 bases stayed unmatched. CDR3 length: 16 amino acids. CDR1 is DFQATT and CDR2 is SNEGSKA in the germline V gene (reference sequence). The CDR3 nucleotides read TGCAGTGCTAGAGATTTCGCTAGCGGTGACACCGGGGAGCTGTTTTTT. This translates into CSARDFASGDTGELFF.